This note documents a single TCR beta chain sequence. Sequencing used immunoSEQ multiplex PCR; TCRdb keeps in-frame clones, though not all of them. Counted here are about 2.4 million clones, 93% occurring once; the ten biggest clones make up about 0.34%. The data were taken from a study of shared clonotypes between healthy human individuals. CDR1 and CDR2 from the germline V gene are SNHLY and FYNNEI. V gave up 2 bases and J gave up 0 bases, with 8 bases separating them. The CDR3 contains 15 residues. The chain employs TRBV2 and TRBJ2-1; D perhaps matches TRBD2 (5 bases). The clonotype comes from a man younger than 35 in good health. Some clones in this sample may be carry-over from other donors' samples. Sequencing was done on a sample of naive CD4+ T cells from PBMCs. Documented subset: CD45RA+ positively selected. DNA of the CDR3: TGTGCCAGCAGTGAATCAGCGGCCTCCTACAATGAGCAGTTCTTC. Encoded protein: CASSESAASYNEQFF.